This T cell receptor beta chain was documented in a study of blood T cells in healthy people across ages. A J-beta primer mix and a sample-barcoded 5' primer were used in a second PCR of roughly 6 to 12 cycles. TCRdb re-called the 5' RACE reads with MiXCR, one entry per CDR3 protein. The sample records roughly 900,000 distinct CDR3 sequences, 40% to 60% being singletons. Study-level results: Compared with aged donors, long-lived donors showed fewer expanded clones, suggesting selection.

A remark on this clonotype: Its antigen remains unknown.

The CDR3 length is 13 residues. Trimming pared 4 bases from V and 5 bases from J, leaving 11 bases between. Germline V gene lookup returns CDR1 LNHNV and CDR2 YYDKDF (reference sequence). Every donor gave roughly 9.2 milliliters of peripheral blood. This sequence originates from a man aged 25 to 40 in good health. Specimen: blood. The V call is TRBV15, the J call TRBJ1-1, with D hard to call. The CDR3 nucleotides read TGTGCCACCAGCACATTCCCCCAGACTGAAGCTTTCTTT. Protein: CATSTFPQTEAFF.